This T cell receptor beta chain was captured by sequencing in a study of tissue T cells after allogeneic stem cell transplantation. The CDR3 loop spans 11 amino acids. Germline CDR1 KGHDR, CDR2 SFDVKD. V lost 9 bases to trimming and J lost 4 bases, with 8 bases between them. Method: immunoSEQ multiplex PCR; TCRdb's copy keeps in-frame clones and lacks some. The data contain some 43,000 clones, roughly 92% of them singletons. On this clone itself: Antigen: not known.

The study's findings and limits: Blood and spleen captured only part of the tissue TCR repertoire. TCR repertoires tracked anatomic similarity, regardless of disease or transplant status. Across patients, clones rarely overlapped, yet motif clusters were shared tissue-specifically.

The specimen comprised blood, sampled before transplantation. The source of this sequence is a woman aged 35-70 years who later had graft-versus-host disease after an allogeneic stem cell transplant. The chain employs TRBV24-1 and TRBJ1-1; D unclear. CDR3 sequence: CATATSTEAFF. The CDR3 DNA reads TGTGCCACCGCTACGAGCACTGAAGCTTTCTTT.